The 3 T cell receptor beta chains presented below share a single source sample, sequenced in a study of identical twins. TCRdb re-called the 5' RACE reads through MiXCR, storing one row per CDR3 protein. The sample includes about 900,000 distinct CDR3 sequences, 9% to 15% of them seen just once. In addition, the sample was reused for a study of yellow fever vaccine responses in identical twins.

Sample: PBMCs. These receptors were obtained from a woman under 30 in good health.

This chain joins TRBV7-9 and TRBJ2-5, with D perhaps given as TRBD1 or TRBD2 (6 bases each). The germline V and J ends were trimmed by 6 bases and 10 bases, with 12 bases remaining between them. Per the germline V gene, CDR1 is SEHNR and CDR2 is FQNEAQ (reference sequence). CDR3 length equals 11 residues. This CDR3 reads CASRGAGNQYF. The CDR3 DNA sequence: TGTGCCAGCAGGGGGGCGGGGAACCAGTACTTC.

This clonotype was seen a few times. The chain couples TRBV7-9 to TRBJ1-2; D is unresolved. V lost 10 bases and J 2 bases, leaving 14 bases between the germline ends. Germline loops: CDR1 SEHNR, CDR2 FQNEAQ (reference sequence). This CDR3 contains 13 residues. CDR3 sequence: CAIPYGKNYGYTF. The CDR3, as DNA: TGTGCCATACCCTATGGAAAGAACTATGGCTACACCTTC.

This clonotype was observed a handful of times. The rearrangement joins TRBV4-2 to TRBJ2-2, with 9 bases fitting TRBD1. V lost 8 bases and J lost 2; bases outside the gene matches: 6. Germline V gene data show CDR1 as LGHNA and CDR2 as YNFKEQ. The CDR3 runs 15 residues. The CDR3 sequence: CASYGQGRNTGELFF. The CDR3, as DNA: TGTGCCAGCTACGGACAGGGGAGAAACACCGGGGAGCTGTTTTTT.